This TCR beta chain was identified in a study of cytomegalovirus exposure and HLA in healthy donors. Across the whole study: Across some 400 genotyped donors, about 80% landed in the Caucasian-associated ancestry cluster.

V shed 6 bases, J shed 7 bases, and the junction held 6 bases outside the gene matches. Germline V gene sequence: CDR1 SGHRS, CDR2 YFSETQ. This CDR3 region has 14 residues. Notes on the study in general: Immune exposure was documented only through CMV serostatus. Rates of TCR association differed by HLA locus in a later analysis, with DRB1 highest and HLA-C lowest. Many donors shared some public TCRs, even though most TCR sequences were rare.

A remark on this clone: What it binds is not known.

PCR involved 60 Vbeta and 13 Jbeta primers. Only in-frame clones appear in the TCRdb table, and some are missing; sequencing was by immunoSEQ multiplex PCR. Of fewer than 90,000 clones listed, roughly four fifths are singletons. The sample comprised PBMCs. The sequence was collected from a man in his thirties or forties in good health and CMV-seronegative. This rearrangement joins TRBV5-1 to TRBJ2-7; 14 positions agree with TRBD2. This CDR3 is CASTRLAGGYEQYF. CDR3 nucleotides: TGCGCCAGCACCAGACTAGCGGGAGGGTATGAGCAGTACTTC.